This T cell receptor beta chain stems from a study of blood T cells in healthy people across ages. Study information: Template switching caught about one barcoded beta molecule for each two T cells.

Together with a sample-barcoded 5' primer, a J-beta primer mix was included in a second PCR lasting about 7 to 12 cycles. TCRdb fed the 5' RACE reads into MiXCR, producing one record per CDR3 protein. Here the sample spans more than 750,000 distinct CDR3 sequences, almost 30% being singletons. J was trimmed by 7 bases and V by 6 bases; bases with no gene match: 7. CDR3 size: 13 residues. This sample also appeared in a second study, on T cells of mothers and their children. That report adds: Related mother-child pairs showed slightly, non-significantly higher overlap than unrelated pairs.

This receptor was taken from a woman aged 35 to 49 in good health. The chain joins TRBV12-3 or TRBV12-4 to TRBJ1-2; 8 bases fit TRBD1. The sequenced sample was blood. Here the CDR3 reads CASRPTGEGGYTF. The CDR3 DNA reads TGTGCCAGCAGGCCGACAGGGGAAGGTGGCTACACCTTC.